Listed below are T cell receptor beta chains from one sample, sequenced in a study of blood T cell repertoires in COVID-19. Some clones are missing from TCRdb's copy, which holds only in-frame ones; the method was immunoSEQ multiplex PCR. This table holds around 150,000 clones, roughly four fifths found once. The sequenced sample consisted of peripheral blood. All receptors come from an elderly woman with acute or convalescent COVID-19. CDR3s include the opening cysteine and the closing phenylalanine or tryptophan. A D gene is named only where the DNA matches it firmly. Some rows have no size entry. The others give once, few or many, or a class for an expanded clone.

DNA	CDR3	V	length	J	size	D
TGTGCCAGTACTACGTATATGACAGGGTGGCGAGCTTTCTTT	CASTTYMTGWRAFF	TRBV19	14	TRBJ1-1	.	TRBD1
TGCGCCAGCAGCCAAGCCCTTCCGGGACTACTCCAGGGGACCCAGTACTTC	CASSQALPGLLQGTQYF	TRBV4-1	17	TRBJ2-5	.	TRBD2
TGTGCCAGCAGCTTAGCGCTAGCGGGAGTTGGTGAGCAGTTCTTC	CASSLALAGVGEQFF	TRBV7-2	15	TRBJ2-1	once	TRBD2
TGTGCCAGTACCTTTTCAGCAACAGGGGGCCCCTGGTATGGCTACACCTTC	CASTFSATGGPWYGYTF	TRBV19	17	TRBJ1-2	.	TRBD1
TGTGCCAGCAGTTTTGTAGCGGGAGGGGGGGGAGATACGCAGTATTTT	CASSFVAGGGGDTQYF	TRBV6-5	16	TRBJ2-3	.	TRBD2
TGCGCCAGCAGCCAAGAAACGACAGGGATAGTGGTAGCTTTCTTT	CASSQETTGIVVAFF	TRBV4-1	15	TRBJ1-1	.	TRBD1
TGTGCCAGCAGCTTCTTAGCGGGAGGGAGCACAGATACGCAGTATTTT	CASSFLAGGSTDTQYF	TRBV27	16	TRBJ2-3	.	TRBD2
TGTGCCAGCAAGAAGCGGGGGGCCCCGTCAGATACGCAGTATTTT	CASKKRGAPSDTQYF	TRBV5-4	15	TRBJ2-3	once	TRBD2
TGTGCCAGCAGCTATAGCGGGAGTAATCCCGGGGAGCTGTTTTTT	CASSYSGSNPGELFF	TRBV27	15	TRBJ2-2	.	TRBD2
TGTGCCAGCAGCCTGACAGACAGGTCGTTAGATACGCAGTATTTT	CASSLTDRSLDTQYF	TRBV7-9	15	TRBJ2-3	.	.
TGTGCCAGCAGTCCCCGGACAGGGGCCACAGATACGCAGTATTTT	CASSPRTGATDTQYF	TRBV6-5	15	TRBJ2-3	.	TRBD1
TGCAGTGCTAGCCCGGGATCGGAGGCTTTCTTT	CSASPGSEAFF	TRBV20-1	11	TRBJ1-1	.	.
TGTGCCAGCAGCTCCCCGGGACAGGGGAGCAATGAGCAGTTCTTC	CASSSPGQGSNEQFF	TRBV11-2	15	TRBJ2-1	.	TRBD1
TGTGCCATCAGTGTCGGGGGGCAGGATCAGCCCCAGCATTTT	CAISVGGQDQPQHF	TRBV10-3	14	TRBJ1-5	few	.
TGTGCCAGTAGTATAGGGGAGGGAAGATGGACTGAAGCTTTCTTT	CASSIGEGRWTEAFF	TRBV19	15	TRBJ1-1	.	.
TGCAGCGTTTCACAGGGAGTCTCCTACGAGCAGTACTTC	CSVSQGVSYEQYF	TRBV29-1	13	TRBJ2-7	.	.
TGTGCCAGCAGTGAAGGTAGTTTCGACAATCAGCCCCAGCATTTT	CASSEGSFDNQPQHF	TRBV2	15	TRBJ1-5	.	.
TGTGCCAGCAGCTTAGGGGTACTAGCGGGGGGGCGGTCAGATACGCAGTATTTT	CASSLGVLAGGRSDTQYF	TRBV7-2	18	TRBJ2-3	.	TRBD2
TGTGCCAGCAGCCAAACCCGGTGGGGGGGGCAGAATGGCTACACCTTC	CASSQTRWGGQNGYTF	TRBV4-2	16	TRBJ1-2	.	.
TGCAGTGCTCGTGATTCTAACAGCAATCAGCCCCAGCATTTT	CSARDSNSNQPQHF	TRBV20-1	14	TRBJ1-5	.	.
TGTGCCACCAGCAGAGGGGCTAGCAGGTCTTTTCAAGAGACCCAGTACTTC	CATSRGASRSFQETQYF	TRBV15	17	TRBJ2-5	.	.
TGTGCCGCCGGTAGGGGTTCCTACAATGAGCAGTTCTTC	CAAGRGSYNEQFF	TRBV11-2	13	TRBJ2-1	once	.
TGTGCCAGCAGCCAGTGGGGCGGGGGTGATCTCAACACCGGGGAGCTGTTTTTT	CASSQWGGGDLNTGELFF	TRBV4-2	18	TRBJ2-2	.	TRBD2
TGTGCCAGCAGTTACTCGGGGACTAGCGGGGGCCGGGAGCAGTTCTTC	CASSYSGTSGGREQFF	TRBV6-5	16	TRBJ2-1	.	TRBD2
TGTGCCAGCAGCTTAAGTTTCGACTATTACAACACCGGGGAGCTGTTTTTT	CASSLSFDYYNTGELFF	TRBV7-9	17	TRBJ2-2	once	.
TGTGCCAGCAGCGTACTGTTAGCGGGAGGAGTCGGGGAGCTGTTTTTT	CASSVLLAGGVGELFF	TRBV9	16	TRBJ2-2	.	TRBD2